These 31 T cell receptor beta chains came from one sample sequenced in a study of blood T cells in healthy people across ages. Alongside a J-beta primer mix, a sample-barcoded 5' primer served in a second PCR lasting roughly 7 to 11 cycles. TCRdb passed the 5' RACE reads through MiXCR, listing each CDR3 protein once. Of some 800,000 distinct CDR3 sequences listed, 20% to 25% are singletons. These data were also filed under a second study, of T cells of mothers and their children.

Sequencing was done on a sample of blood. The receptors were gathered from a boy younger than 18 in good health.

In this sample, this clonotype turned up a few times. The V call is TRBV20-1, the J call TRBJ1-6; D is possibly TRBD1 (6 bases). Germline V gene data show CDR1 as DFQATT and CDR2 as SNEGSKA (reference sequence). The CDR3 length is 13 residues. Trimming took off 7 bases at V and 6 bases at J, with 13 bases between the two ends. DNA for the CDR3: TGCAGTGGGAACAGGGATTTTAATTCACCCCTCCACTTT. Encoded protein: CSGNRDFNSPLHF.

This clonotype was observed a few times. In nucleotides, the CDR3 is TGTGCCAGCAGTTTACCGCAGGAGGGGTACGAGCAGTACTTC. Its translation: CASSLPQEGYEQYF. The chain combines TRBV12-3 or TRBV12-4 with TRBJ2-7; D might be TRBD2 (6 bases). Trimming took 2 bases from V and 4 from J, leaving 12 bases between them. The CDR3 covers 14 residues.

The chain employs TRBV28 and TRBJ2-3, with 8 nucleotides matching TRBD2. The CDR3 consists of 15 residues. Germline V gene sequence: CDR1 MDHEN, CDR2 SYDVKM. Trimming took 2 bases from V and 6 from J; bases not matched to a gene: 7. The CDR3 spells CASSLGPGGPDTQYF. The CDR3 nucleotides read TGTGCCAGCAGTTTAGGGCCGGGAGGGCCCGATACGCAGTATTTT.

The chain is built from TRBV27 and TRBJ2-7; 9 bases agree with TRBD2. The CDR3 length is 15 residues. V was clipped by 4 bases and J by 2 bases; unmatched bases: 6. Germline CDR1 reads MNHEY; CDR2 reads SMNVEV (reference sequence). CDR3 protein: CASSSLAGPTYEQYF. CDR3 sequence (DNA): TGTGCCAGCAGTTCACTAGCGGGCCCAACCTACGAGCAGTACTTC.

V gene TRBV3-1 combines with J gene TRBJ2-5, with TRBD2 matching 12 bases. Germline CDR1 is LGHDT and CDR2 is YNNKEL (reference sequence). Trimming cost V 0 bases and J 2 bases; bases outside gene matches: 7. The CDR3 loop spans 18 amino acids. CDR3 loop: CASSQERLAGGQQETQYF. The CDR3, as DNA: TGTGCCAGCAGCCAAGAAAGGCTAGCGGGGGGGCAACAAGAGACCCAGTACTTC.

This clonotype was observed at least ten times. The chain has TRBV20-1 and TRBJ2-5; 8 bases are a match to TRBD2. Germline lookup yields CDR1 DFQATT and CDR2 SNEGSKA (reference sequence). After removal of 1 base from V and 1 base from J, the junction contained 11 bases not matched to a gene. The CDR3 is 17 residues long. CDR3 nucleotide sequence: TGCAGTGCTAGAGCAGAATCGGGACTAGTAAGCCAAGAGACCCAGTACTTC. Translating gives CSARAESGLVSQETQYF.

This clonotype has ten or more counts. The CDR3 protein is CASSQTVGTETQYF. DNA for the CDR3: TGCGCCAGCAGCCAAACAGTGGGCACAGAGACCCAGTACTTC. The rearrangement links TRBV4-3 to TRBJ2-5; D ambiguous. Germline V gives CDR1 LGHNA, CDR2 YSLEER. CDR3 length: 14 amino acids. The V end was cut by 2 bases, the J end by 4 bases, with 11 bases between.

The rearrangement links TRBV6-4 to TRBJ2-1; D remains unclear. Trimming removed 0 bases from V and 8 bases from J, with 11 bases in between. Germline assignment: CDR1 MRHNA and CDR2 SNTAGT. The CDR3 totals 14 residues. CDR3 sequence (DNA): TGTGCCAGCAGTGACTCAATAGGGCTCGATGAGCAGTTCTTC. This encodes CASSDSIGLDEQFF.

This clonotype was detected a few times. This chain joins TRBV10-3 and TRBJ2-3; weak D call: TRBD2 (5 bases). V was pared by 6 bases and J by 2 bases, with 12 bases between. The CDR3 spans 14 residues. Germline V gene data show CDR1 as ENHRY and CDR2 as SYGVKD. CDR3 sequence (DNA): TGTGCCATCAGCCGGGAAAAGCTCACAGATACGCAGTATTTT. This codes for CAISREKLTDTQYF.

This sequence joins TRBV28 and TRBJ2-2; no clear D gene. With 7 bases removed from V and 2 bases from J, the gap between germline ends came to 20 bases. This CDR3 has 17 amino acids. Germline-derived CDR1 and CDR2 are MDHEN and SYDVKM. CDR3 sequence: CASTVRVVRSNTGELFF. The CDR3 DNA is TGTGCCAGCACCGTCCGGGTGGTAAGAAGTAACACCGGGGAGCTGTTTTTT.

This clonotype was counted between two and nine times. The rearrangement uses TRBV7-2 and TRBJ2-3; D not certain. V dropped 6 bases and J dropped 2 bases, with 12 bases sitting between them. Germline V gene data show CDR1 as SGHTA and CDR2 as FQGNSA. The CDR3 has 14 residues. The CDR3 spells CASSFRGPTDTQYF. CDR3 coding DNA: TGTGCCAGCAGTTTCCGTGGGCCCACAGATACGCAGTATTTT.

About this clonotype: A read error may account for a junction end that differs from germline. This chain uses TRBV9 with TRBJ2-7; D gene unclear. From germline, CDR1 is SGDLS and CDR2 YYNGEE. The CDR3 is made up of 13 amino acids. The CDR3 coding sequence is TGTGCTAGCAGCGTATCCCCCTCCTACGAGCAGTACTTC. As protein: CASSVSPSYEQYF.

This sequence joins TRBV7-2 and TRBJ2-7; TRBD2 might be the D (5 bases). V gave up 1 base and J gave up 2 bases, with 12 bases separating them. Looked up from germline, CDR1 is SGHTA and CDR2 is FQGNSA. The CDR3 runs to 15 residues. The CDR3 reads CASSLGAAGTYEQYF. In DNA, the CDR3 is TGTGCCAGCAGCTTAGGGGCGGCGGGCACCTACGAGCAGTACTTC.

This clonotype was counted only a few times. This chain connects TRBV11-2 to TRBJ1-5; D gene ambiguous. Between the trimmed V and J ends, which lost 1 base and 0 bases, there was a span of 13 bases. This CDR3 contains 17 residues. Germline lookup yields CDR1 SGHAT and CDR2 FQNNGV. In DNA, the CDR3 is TGTGCCAGCAGCTTAGGCAGCTACCGGTATAGCAATCAGCCCCAGCATTTT. It translates to CASSLGSYRYSNQPQHF.

This chain links TRBV6-2 or TRBV6-3 with TRBJ2-5; no clear D gene. The DNA end is more similar to TRBJ2-7, so the J call may be wrong. This CDR3 region has 15 residues. Germline V gene sequence: CDR1 MNHEY, CDR2 SVGEGT. The CDR3 reads CASSYDLANSYEQYF. CDR3 nucleotide sequence: TGTGCCAGCAGTTACGATTTGGCTAACTCCTACGAGCAGTACTTC.

This clonotype was seen only a few times. The chain uses TRBV12-3 or TRBV12-4 and TRBJ2-2; possible D gene TRBD1, 6 bases. The CDR3 covers 16 residues. V was clipped by 3 bases and J by 1 base, with 12 bases between them. This chain's CDR3 is CASSFATGWNTGELFF. CDR3 bases: TGTGCCAGCAGTTTCGCCACAGGGTGGAACACCGGGGAGCTGTTTTTT.

About this clonotype itself: One end of the junction does not line up with germline, which may come from a read error. The CDR3 sequence is CACSQSLVLLTGELFF. CDR3 in DNA: TGCGCCTGCAGCCAATCACTAGTCCTACTGACCGGGGAGCTGTTTTTT. J is TRBJ2-2 and V is TRBV4-3; weak D call: TRBD2 (5 bases). Germline V gives CDR1 LGHNA, CDR2 YSLEER. CDR3 length: 16 residues.

The chain carries TRBV18 and TRBJ1-1, with 11 bases fitting TRBD1. The germline gives CDR1 KGHSH, CDR2 LQKENI. The CDR3 has 17 residues. Losses at the gene ends were 2 bases for V and 4 bases for J; bases not matched to a gene: 9. The CDR3 DNA reads TGTGCCAGCTCACCAGGGCCCGGGACAGGGGGGGTCACTGAAGCTTTCTTT. It codes for CASSPGPGTGGVTEAFF.

This clonotype occurred a few times. The rearrangement uses TRBV19 and TRBJ1-1; no definite D call. Trimming took 6 bases from V and 1 from J, leaving 18 bases between them. The CDR3 runs 16 residues. The germline CDR1 and CDR2 sequences are LNHDA and SQIVND (reference sequence). The CDR3 coding sequence is TGTGCCAGTAGGAACCCAGGAGACGCATCGAACACTGAAGCTTTCTTT. The encoded protein is CASRNPGDASNTEAFF. Full variable domain (missing parts from reference TRBV19 and TRBJ1-1): DGGITQSPKYLFRKEGQNVTLSCEQNLNHDAMYWYRQDPGQGLRLIYYSQIVNDFQKGDIAEGYSVSREKKESFPLTVTSAQKNPTAFYLCASRNPGDASNTEAFFGQGTRLTVV.

The chain carries TRBV7-2 and TRBJ1-2; 9 bases match TRBD1. Germline CDR1 SGHTA, CDR2 FQGNSA. V trimming: 5 bases; J trimming: 1 base; junction bases outside the gene matches: 5. The CDR3 is 15 residues long. CDR3 region: CASSQWGQGNYGYTF. DNA for the CDR3: TGTGCCAGCAGCCAGTGGGGACAGGGTAACTATGGCTACACCTTC. Full variable domain (outside the CDR3, taken from reference TRBV7-2 and TRBJ1-2): GAGVSQSPSNKVTEKGKDVELRCDPISGHTALYWYRQSLGQGLEFLIYFQGNSAPDKSGLPSDRFSAERTGGSVSTLTIQRTQQEDSAVYLCASSQWGQGNYGYTFGSGTRLTVV.

This chain links TRBV12-3 or TRBV12-4 with TRBJ2-7; D is undetermined. The end of the DNA aligns better with TRBJ2-5, so the J call may be wrong. CDR3 size: 16 residues. CDR3 nucleotides: TGTGCCAGCAGTTTAAGGGCCACGAAGGTGGAAGAGACCCAGTACTTC. Translated: CASSLRATKVEETQYF.

The sample holds a few counts of this clonotype. The rearrangement joins TRBV4-2 to TRBJ2-7, with 9 bases aligning to TRBD1. The CDR3 contains 14 residues. The germline V gene has CDR1 LGHNA and CDR2 YNFKEQ. V was pared by 4 bases and J by 4 bases, with 5 bases of the junction left unmatched. CDR3 nucleotide sequence: TGTGCCAGCAGCCGAGACAGGGGGGAGTACGAGCAGTACTTC. This translates into CASSRDRGEYEQYF.

The CDR3, as DNA: TGCAGTGCTAGTAGGGGGGGGGCTTACAATGAAAAACTGTTTTTT. This sequence encodes CSASRGGAYNEKLFF. This chain joins TRBV20-1 and TRBJ1-4; a possible D gene is TRBD1 (6 bases). The CDR3 is 15 residues long. V lost 3 bases to trimming and J lost 5 bases, with 16 bases between them. CDR1 is DFQATT and CDR2 is SNEGSKA in the germline V gene (reference sequence).

This chain joins TRBV12-3 or TRBV12-4 and TRBJ1-4, with D perhaps matching TRBD1 (6 bases). Trimming took 6 bases from V and 2 from J, leaving 16 bases between them. The CDR3 totals 16 residues. The CDR3 coding sequence is TGTGCCAGCAGCCCCAATTGGGGGGCCACTAATGAAAAACTGTTTTTT. Its protein is CASSPNWGATNEKLFF.

This clonotype was counted only a few times. This sequence joins TRBV19 and TRBJ2-4, with D maybe TRBD2 (6 bases). Germline V lookup: CDR1 LNHDA, CDR2 SQIVND (reference sequence). This CDR3 has 13 residues. V lost 5 bases to trimming and J lost 8 bases, with 13 bases between them. In DNA form, the CDR3 reads TGTGCCAGTAGTCGGAGGGTCGGGGACATTCAGTACTTC. It encodes CASSRRVGDIQYF. Based on the CDR3 plus reference TRBV19 and TRBJ2-4, the full variable domain is DGGITQSPKYLFRKEGQNVTLSCEQNLNHDAMYWYRQDPGQGLRLIYYSQIVNDFQKGDIAEGYSVSREKKESFPLTVTSAQKNPTAFYLCASSRRVGDIQYFGAGTRLSVL.

This clonotype was counted only a few times. The chain links TRBV9 to TRBJ1-6, with D perhaps TRBD1 (6 bases). Germline lookup yields CDR1 SGDLS and CDR2 YYNGEE. V lost 3 bases and J 9 bases, leaving 13 bases between the germline ends. The CDR3 covers 14 residues. CDR3 sequence: CASSAYRDGSPLHF. CDR3 sequence (DNA): TGTGCCAGCAGCGCCTACAGGGATGGTTCACCCCTCCACTTT. Together with reference TRBV9 and TRBJ1-6, the CDR3 gives the full variable domain: DSGVTQTPKHLITATGQRVTLRCSPRSGDLSVYWYQQSLDQGLQFLIQYYNGEERAKGNILERFSAQQFPDLHSELNLSSLELGDSALYFCASSAYRDGSPLHFGNGTRLTVT.

The table lists this clonotype with a few counts. The gene calls are TRBV6-6 and TRBJ1-3; D not resolved. V lost 0 bases and J lost 0, with 9 bases in between. Germline CDR1 reads MNHNY; CDR2 reads SVGAGI (reference sequence). The CDR3 is 16 amino acids. This chain's CDR3 is CASSYSNLNSGNTIYF. CDR3 nucleotides: TGTGCCAGCAGTTACTCCAACTTAAACTCTGGAAACACCATATATTTT.

This clonotype was seen a few times. Mismatch with germline at one junction end may stem from a read error. This rearrangement joins TRBV20-1 to TRBJ2-7; perhaps TRBD1 as D (6 bases). CDR3 length equals 15 residues. The germline V gene has CDR1 DFQATT and CDR2 SNEGSKA (reference sequence). CDR3 residues: CSANRRTDFSCEQYF. Written as DNA, the CDR3 is TGCAGTGCTAACCGGCGGACAGATTTCTCCTGCGAGCAGTACTTC.

This chain joins TRBV6-2 or TRBV6-3 and TRBJ2-2; the D is unclear. The V end was cut by 2 bases, the J end by 4 bases, with 8 bases between. The CDR3 sequence is 14 residues long. The germline V gene has CDR1 MNHEY and CDR2 SVGEGT. CDR3 sequence: CASSYLGSTGELFF. CDR3 bases: TGTGCCAGCAGTTACCTGGGAAGCACCGGGGAGCTGTTTTTT.

The genes are TRBV10-3 and TRBJ1-6; D unclear. Per germline, CDR1 ENHRY and CDR2 SYGVKD. The CDR3 covers 15 residues. Trimming took off 3 bases at V and 6 bases at J, with 12 bases between the two ends. This CDR3 is CAISDLDSANSPLHF. The DNA of the CDR3 is TGTGCCATCAGTGACTTAGACTCGGCTAATTCACCCCTCCACTTT.

The rearrangement joins TRBV11-3 to TRBJ2-1, with 13 nucleotides matching TRBD2. Germline loops: CDR1 SGHNT, CDR2 YENEEA. There are 18 residues in the CDR3. The V and J ends lost 4 bases and 5 bases, in that order; junction bases with no gene match: 11. In DNA form, the CDR3 reads TGTGCCAGCAGCTCCCCCGGGACTAGCGGGACCATCGACAATGAGCAGTTCTTC. Residues: CASSSPGTSGTIDNEQFF.